This is a list of T cell receptor beta chains from one sample in a study of Graves' ophthalmopathy and Graves' hyperthyroidism. One entry per CDR3 protein, called by TCRdb with MiXCR from the multiplex PCR reads. Among a few hundred thousand distinct CDR3 sequences listed, approximately 18% were seen once. The sequenced material came from peripheral blood. These TCRs come from an adult woman with stable Graves' hyperthyroidism. Both conserved end residues are part of each CDR3. D genes are given only for firm matches. Clone size, where shown, is once, few, many, or a class for clones that have expanded.

J | size | D | V | DNA | CDR3
TRBJ2-7 | many | . | TRBV20-1 | TGCAGTGCTAGAGTGGGAGGACGCCAGTACGAGCAGTACTTC | CSARVGGRQYEQYF
TRBJ1-1 | . | . | TRBV6-2/TRBV6-3 | TGTGCCAGCAGTTACTCGAAACCTGTTCCGGGAGCAAACACTGAAGCTTTCTTT | CASSYSKPVPGANTEAFF
TRBJ1-5 | many | TRBD1 | TRBV28 | TGTACCAGCAGCCGGGACAGTCGGGAGCCCCAGCATTTT | CTSSRDSREPQHF
TRBJ1-1 | many | . | TRBV12-3/TRBV12-4 | TGTGCCAGCAGGCGACAGCGAAGCAACACTGAAGCTTTCTTT | CASRRQRSNTEAFF
TRBJ2-7 | many | . | TRBV11-2 | TGTGCCAGCAGCTTAGTCCGGGAGCACTACGAGCAGTACTTC | CASSLVREHYEQYF
TRBJ1-3 | many | TRBD1 | TRBV6-5 | TGTGCCAGCATTCCGGACAGGGCAGGAAACACCATATATTTT | CASIPDRAGNTIYF
TRBJ1-2 | many | . | TRBV28 | TGTGCCAGCAGTTTAGGCAGGATGGGCTACACCTTC | CASSLGRMGYTF
TRBJ1-3 | many | TRBD1 | TRBV28 | TGTGCCAGTTCGGCACAAGACAGGGGCGGAAACACCATATATTTT | CASSAQDRGGNTIYF
TRBJ2-2 | many | TRBD1 | TRBV24-1 | TGTGCCACCAGTGATCCTAGCCCCAGGCCCGACAGGGGGAGGACCGGGGAGCTGTTTTTT | CATSDPSPRPDRGRTGELFF
TRBJ2-2 | many | . | TRBV11-3 | TGTGCCAGCAGCCATGTGGGGGGCCAGACCGGGGAGCTGTTTTTT | CASSHVGGQTGELFF
TRBJ2-7 | many | . | TRBV20-1 | TGCAGTGCTAGAGATAGCGGCGCGGGGTACGGAGACGAGCAGTACTTC | CSARDSGAGYGDEQYF
TRBJ2-7 | many | TRBD1 | TRBV5-1 | TGCGCCAGCAGCCGGGACAGCGATTCCTACGAGCAGTACTTC | CASSRDSDSYEQYF
TRBJ2-7 | many | TRBD1 | TRBV28 | TGTGCCAGCAGTGTCAGACAGGGGTCCTACGAGCAGTACTTC | CASSVRQGSYEQYF
TRBJ2-5 | many | . | TRBV28 | TGTGCCAGCGGGGGACAAAACCAAGAGACCCAGTACTTC | CASGGQNQETQYF
TRBJ2-3 | many | . | TRBV7-3 | TGTGCCAGCAGCTTACTGGGGTCCTCTAGCACAGATACGCAGTATTTT | CASSLLGSSSTDTQYF
TRBJ1-1 | few | . | TRBV6-5 | TGTGCCAGCAGTTACCGGGCAGGGAAGGGGGACACTGAAGCTTTCTTT | CASSYRAGKGDTEAFF
TRBJ1-5 | many | . | TRBV4-1 | TGCGCCAGCAGCCAAGAGGGAGGTGGGAATCAGCCCCAGCATTTT | CASSQEGGGNQPQHF
TRBJ2-5 | many | . | TRBV29-1 | TGCAGCGGGGGTGGGGGCGGAAAAGAGACCCAGTACTTC | CSGGGGGKETQYF
TRBJ1-1 | many | TRBD1 | TRBV4-1 | TGCGCCAGCAGCCAACCCGGGGGACAGGGGGTCACTGAAGCTTTCTTT | CASSQPGGQGVTEAFF
TRBJ2-7 | many | . | TRBV19 | TGTGCCAGTACCCCAGGGACAATCTACGAGCAGTACTTC | CASTPGTIYEQYF
TRBJ1-2 | . | . | TRBV6-5 | TGTGCCAGCAGTTACTCAGGGGAAAATTATGGCTACACCTTC | CASSYSGENYGYTF
TRBJ1-2 | many | TRBD1 | TRBV12-3/TRBV12-4 | TGTGCCAGCAGAACAAACAGGGGGGGAAACTATGGCTACACCTTC | CASRTNRGGNYGYTF
TRBJ1-1 | many | TRBD1 | TRBV28 | TGTGCCAGCAGTTCTCCCCTGACAGGGCACACTGAAGCTTTCTTT | CASSSPLTGHTEAFF
TRBJ2-7 | many | TRBD2 | TRBV6-2/TRBV6-3 | TGTGCCAGCAGTTACCAAACTAGCGGGAGTCCCTACGAGCAGTACTTC | CASSYQTSGSPYEQYF
TRBJ2-7 | many | . | TRBV28 | TGTGCCAGCACCCGGACATCCACCTACGAGCAGTACTTC | CASTRTSTYEQYF
TRBJ2-2 | many | TRBD1 | TRBV5-1 | TGCGCCAGCGGCAAAACCGGGACAGGGAACACCGGGGAGCTGTTTTTT | CASGKTGTGNTGELFF
TRBJ1-5 | many | . | TRBV12-5 | TGTGCTAGTGGTTTGGAGTCAGGGAGGCCCCAGCATTTT | CASGLESGRPQHF
TRBJ2-7 | once | . | TRBV10-3 | TGTGCCATCAGAGGCCTACAGGGCGAGCAGTACTTC | CAIRGLQGEQYF
TRBJ1-2 | . | . | TRBV5-1 | TGCGCCAGCTCACCGGTAGCTGGGAGCTATGGCTACACCTTC | CASSPVAGSYGYTF
TRBJ2-7 | many | . | TRBV28 | TGTGCCAGCAGTTTATCAAGGGACAAGAGCTCCTACGAGCAGTACTTC | CASSLSRDKSSYEQYF
TRBJ1-2 | few | TRBD1 | TRBV18 | TGTGCCAGCTCACCGAATGGACAGGATCCTTATGGCTACACCTTC | CASSPNGQDPYGYTF
TRBJ2-7 | many | . | TRBV6-1 | TGTGCCATCCTCGACGGTGACTCCTACGAGCAGTACTTC | CAILDGDSYEQYF
TRBJ2-2 | many | . | TRBV28 | TGTGCCAGCAGCTACGACCTAGGGGAGCTGTTTTTT | CASSYDLGELFF
TRBJ2-7 | many | TRBD2 | TRBV12-3/TRBV12-4 | TGTGCCAGCAGTTTGGGGGGGTCCAGGGTCTACGAGCAGTACTTC | CASSLGGSRVYEQYF
TRBJ2-5 | many | TRBD1 | TRBV20-1 | TGCAGTGCTAAGGGGACAGGGGGCTTGGAGACCCAGTACTTC | CSAKGTGGLETQYF
TRBJ1-1 | . | TRBD1 | TRBV12-3/TRBV12-4 | TGTGCCAGCAGTTTAAGGGGGCAAGCTTTCTTT | CASSLRGQAFF
TRBJ2-7 | many | . | TRBV29-1 | TGCAGCGTTGAAGAAGGGCCCTTTGGCGAGCAGTACTTC | CSVEEGPFGEQYF